This T cell receptor beta chain was found in a study of CD4 T cells in relation to SARS-CoV-2 and coronaviruses. The overall study: TCR beta CDR3s were sequenced after roughly ten-day antigen culture of PBMCs. The negative reference was HIV-1 Nef peptide pool or peptide-free culture.

Method: immunoSEQ multiplex PCR; TCRdb's copy keeps in-frame clones and lacks some. This table holds some 20,000 clones, roughly 78% found once. The CDR3 covers 15 residues. The ends lost 1 base at V and 8 bases at J; junction bases unmatched: 4. CDR1 is LGHDT, CDR2 YNNKEL, per germline (reference sequence). Study-wide results and limits: In roughly 60% of donors, memory CD4+ clonotypes crossrecognized SARS-CoV-2 and at least one common cold coronavirus spike.

The unexposed donors gave CD4+ T cells in about 2011-2018, prior to COVID-19. CD4+ T cells were isolated from the cells after 10 days of culture. Notes on this clone: Its antigen is unidentified.

Input material: CD4+ T cells from PBMCs, cultured in vitro. The TCR comes from a human donor in good health. This chain joins TRBV3-1 (or the pseudogene TRBV3-2) and TRBJ2-7; the match to TRBD2 covers 14 bases. CDR3 in DNA: TGTGCCAGCAGCCAAGCCGGGACTAGCGGGAGACAGCAGTACTTC. It codes for CASSQAGTSGRQQYF.